What follows is one TCR beta chain and its context. These data come from a study of blood T cell repertoires in COVID-19. Trimming cost V 2 bases and J 6 bases, with 4 bases left between them. CDR1 is MDHEN, CDR2 SYDVKM, per germline. The CDR3 loop spans 11 amino acids. The data were produced by immunoSEQ multiplex PCR, yet TCRdb's version contains in-frame clones alone and is incomplete. The sample has around 100,000 clones, around four fifths seen once. The sequencing input was peripheral blood. This sequence joins TRBV28 and TRBJ1-1; D ambiguous. This receptor was identified in a woman in her sixties or seventies with acute or convalescent COVID-19. This CDR3 reads CASSLRAEAFF. CDR3 nucleotides: TGTGCCAGCAGTTTACGGGCTGAAGCTTTCTTT.